The 3 T cell receptor beta chains presented below share a single source sample, sequenced in a study of T cells in women clearing cervical HPV infection. Sequenced by immunoSEQ multiplex PCR; TCRdb stores in-frame clones only, minus some. This listing includes about 32,000 clones. The sequenced sample consisted of blood buffy coat. The origin of the receptors is a woman between 18 and 75 years old with a cervical HPV16 infection that either progressed to CIN3+ or cleared (not recorded which).

Worth noting for this clone: The DNA ends 3 residues before the CDR3 does, and the rest of the CDR3 is filled in from the germline J gene. The V call is TRBV20-1, the J call TRBJ1-1; no clear D. The CDR3 length is 14 residues. CDR1 is DFQATT and CDR2 is SNEGSKA in the germline V gene (reference sequence). The ends were cut back, 0 bases at V and 3 bases at J, with 11 bases in the middle. The CDR3 region is CSARDLKGDTEAFF. The sequenced part of the CDR3 DNA is TGCAGTGCTAGAGATCTAAAGGGTGACACTGAA.

Concerning this clone: The missing CDR3 end, 3 residues past where the read stops, is filled in from the germline J gene. The V call is TRBV5-6, the J call TRBJ2-5; TRBD1 is a possible D gene (6 bases). Trimming cost V 1 base and J 5 bases, with 9 bases left between them. The CDR3 has 13 residues. CDR1 SGHDT and CDR2 YYEEEE come from the germline V gene. The CDR3 loop is CASSLLGAETQYF. The DNA read from the CDR3 is TGTGCCAGCAGCTTGCTGGGGGCCGAGACC.

About this clone itself: From the germline J gene comes the end of the CDR3, since the read stops 3 residues before it. The chain recombines TRBV4-1 with TRBJ2-2, with 9 bases aligning to TRBD1. This CDR3 comprises 15 residues. CDR1 MGHRA and CDR2 YSYEKL come from the germline V gene. V was clipped by 5 bases and J by 0 bases; unmatched bases: 1. CDR3 DNA, as far as it was read: TGCGCCAGCAGCTGGACAGGGGCGAACACCGGGGAG. This encodes CASSWTGANTGE. The entire CDR3 reads CASSWTGANTGELFF.